The clone carrying this TCR beta chain was recorded once. What it recognizes is unknown. Sequence at one end of the junction differs from germline and may be a read error. This sample was taken from a study of post-analysis software for immune sequencing data. Findings and limits, study-wide: Samples made in the same batch grouped tightly together by F measure. Elevated frequency relative to controls characterized roughly five TRBV segments in patients, TRBV5-6, TRBV5-1 and TRBV20-1 among them. Normalized Chao1 diversity in multiple sclerosis patients fell significantly below that of controls.

Germline CDR1 is SGDLS and CDR2 is YYNGEE. The CDR3 spans 13 residues. Presence of unique molecular identifiers characterized the TCR beta cDNA libraries. MiXCR, run by TCRdb on the PCR reads, gives a single entry per CDR3 protein. The table shows hundreds of thousands of distinct CDR3 sequences, with approximately 38% occurring only once. Sequenced input: blood. The J gene is TRBJ1-1, the V gene TRBV9; D not resolved. The clonotype originates from a girl aged 5 to 17 with multiple sclerosis. DNA of the CDR3: TGTGCCAGCAGCGTAGATGTGGAAACTGAAGCCTTCTTT. Residues: CASSVDVETEAFF.